What follows are 21 T cell receptor beta chains derived from one specimen sequenced in a study of chemoradiotherapy in HPV16-positive cancers. The repertoire was sequenced with immunoSEQ multiplex PCR; TCRdb's copy has only in-frame clones and lacks some. The sample holds about 30,000 clones, over 80% seen once. The source was blood, collected from a patient who underwent chemoradiotherapy. These receptors originate from a human donor with HPV-associated anogenital cancer.

This clone has just a few counts. J is TRBJ2-7 and V is TRBV2, with D possibly being TRBD1 (6 bases). The CDR3 length is 15 residues. Between the trimmed V and J ends, which lost 3 bases and 2 bases, there was a span of 14 bases. Germline CDR1 SNHLY, CDR2 FYNNEI. In nucleotides, the CDR3 is TGTGCCAGCAGTGAGTTCCGGACAGCTACCTACGAGCAGTACTTC. It specifies CASSEFRTATYEQYF.

CDR3 in DNA: TGTGCCAGCAGTCTAAACGGACAGGGCCATGGCTACACCTTC. Protein sequence: CASSLNGQGHGYTF. This chain connects TRBV6-4 to TRBJ1-2; the match to TRBD1 covers 8 bases. Looked up from germline, CDR1 is MRHNA and CDR2 is SNTAGT. This CDR3 has 14 amino acids. The V and J ends lost 5 bases and 6 bases, in that order; junction bases with no gene match: 8.

The rearrangement joins TRBV27 to TRBJ2-7, with 9 nucleotides matching TRBD2. Trimming at V came to 4 bases and at J to 4 bases, leaving 17 bases not matched to a gene. The CDR3 is made up of 18 amino acids. The germline V gene has CDR1 MNHEY and CDR2 SMNVEV (reference sequence). As DNA, the CDR3 is TGTGCCAGCAGTTATTCAGCGGGGGGCCTCCTCTCTCATTACGAGCAGTACTTC. This sequence encodes CASSYSAGGLLSHYEQYF.

This chain joins TRBV29-1 and TRBJ1-1; a possible D gene is TRBD1 (5 bases). There are 14 residues in the CDR3. CDR1 is SQVTM and CDR2 is ANQGSEA in the germline V gene. Trimming removed 3 bases at V and 6 bases at J, with 17 bases between. The CDR3 DNA follows: TGCAGCGTTGATTGGGGACCCCGGGGTCCTGAAGCTTTCTTT. Protein sequence: CSVDWGPRGPEAFF.

This clone was counted once. This chain connects TRBV14 to TRBJ1-3, with D hard to call. With 0 bases removed from V and 4 bases from J, the gap between germline ends came to 13 bases. This CDR3 region has 16 residues. Germline loops: CDR1 SGHDN, CDR2 FVKESK. CDR3 protein: CASSQDRPRIGNTIYF. The CDR3 coding sequence is TGTGCCAGCAGCCAAGATCGTCCCAGAATCGGAAACACCATATATTTT. Together with reference TRBV14 and TRBJ1-3, the CDR3 gives the full variable domain: EAGVTQFPSHSVIEKGQTVTLRCDPISGHDNLYWYRRVMGKEIKFLLHFVKESKQDESGMPNNRFLAERTGGTYSTLKVQPAELEDSGVYFCASSQDRPRIGNTIYFGEGSWLTVV.

The J gene is TRBJ1-2, the V gene TRBV19, with 9 positions matching TRBD1. This CDR3 region has 13 residues. Germline CDR1 is LNHDA and CDR2 is SQIVND (reference sequence). After removal of 3 bases from V and 8 bases from J, the junction contained 4 bases not matched to a gene. The CDR3: CASSINRGLGYTF. The CDR3 bases are TGTGCCAGTAGTATTAACAGGGGGCTAGGCTACACCTTC.

The V gene is TRBV18, the J gene TRBJ2-5, with TRBD1 identical over 10 bases. The germline V gene encodes CDR1 KGHSH and CDR2 LQKENI. This CDR3 has 15 amino acids. J gave up 5 bases and V 4 bases, and 7 bases lay outside the gene matches. CDR3 loop: CASSLPGTGVETQYF. The CDR3 DNA reads as TGTGCCAGCTCACTTCCCGGGACAGGGGTCGAGACCCAGTACTTC. Combining the CDR3 with reference TRBV18 and TRBJ2-5 gives the whole variable domain NAGVMQNPRHLVRRRGQEARLRCSPMKGHSHVYWYRQLPEEGLKFMVYLQKENIIDESGMPKERFSAEFPKEGPSILRIQQVVRGDSAAYFCASSLPGTGVETQYFGPGTRLLVL.

This clone showed up just a few times. The chain uses TRBV29-1 and TRBJ1-1; D may be TRBD1 (6 bases). CDR1 is SQVTM, CDR2 ANQGSEA, per germline. This CDR3 region has 13 residues. Trimming cost V 4 bases and J 0 bases, with 9 bases left between them. CDR3 loop: CSVGDKMNTEAFF. In DNA form, the CDR3 reads TGCAGCGTTGGGGACAAGATGAACACTGAAGCTTTCTTT.

The V gene is TRBV27, the J gene TRBJ1-4; tentative D call: TRBD1 (6 bases). V dropped 6 bases and J dropped 7 bases, with 15 bases sitting between them. Germline V CDR1 and CDR2: MNHEY, SMNVEV (reference sequence). This CDR3 comprises 14 residues. The CDR3 region is CASSLRGGGEKLFF. CDR3 coding DNA: TGTGCCAGCAGCCTTAGGGGGGGCGGTGAAAAACTGTTTTTT. Full variable domain (rest looked up from reference TRBV27 and TRBJ1-4): EAQVTQNPRYLITVTGKKLTVTCSQNMNHEYMSWYRQDPGLGLRQIYYSMNVEVTDKGDVPEGYKVSRKEKRNFPLILESPSPNQTSLYFCASSLRGGGEKLFFGSGTQLSVL.

CDR3 nucleotide sequence: TGTGCCAGCTCACCACCTGGACAGGGGCGATTCTCCTACGAGCAGTACTTC. Its translation is CASSPPGQGRFSYEQYF. The chain employs TRBV18 and TRBJ2-7; 9 nucleotides match TRBD1. CDR1 KGHSH and CDR2 LQKENI come from the germline V gene. The CDR3 loop spans 17 amino acids. The J segment lost 0 bases and the V segment lost 0 bases, leaving 6 bases of the junction unmatched.

J is TRBJ1-2 and V is TRBV7-9; unclear D gene. This CDR3 region has 11 residues. V gave up 2 bases and J gave up 9 bases, with 7 bases separating them. The germline gives CDR1 SEHNR, CDR2 FQNEAQ (reference sequence). The CDR3 sequence: CASSLIESYTF. CDR3 nucleotide sequence: TGTGCCAGCAGCTTAATCGAAAGCTACACCTTC. Full variable domain (missing parts from reference TRBV7-9 and TRBJ1-2): DTGVSQNPRHKITKRGQNVTFRCDPISEHNRLYWYRQTLGQGPEFLTYFQNEAQLEKSRLLSDRFSAERPKGSFSTLEIQRTEQGDSAMYLCASSLIESYTFGSGTRLTVV.

The chain carries TRBV6-5 and TRBJ1-1, with a weak D call TRBD1 (5 bases). This CDR3 is 14 amino acids long. V lost 0 bases and J 2 bases, leaving 7 bases between the germline ends. Germline V CDR1 and CDR2: MNHEY, SVGAGI. CDR3: CASSYSGRNTEAFF. The CDR3 bases are TGTGCCAGCAGTTACTCGGGGCGCAACACTGAAGCTTTCTTT.

This clone occurred once. In DNA form, the CDR3 reads TGTGCCAGCTCGCCTTACGGGCTAGCGGGTTTGAACACCGGGGAGCTGTTTTTT. Translated, it gives CASSPYGLAGLNTGELFF. This chain connects TRBV18 to TRBJ2-2, with 8 bases matching TRBD2. The germline CDR1 and CDR2 sequences are KGHSH and LQKENI. Losses at the gene ends were 6 bases for V and 1 base for J; bases not matched to a gene: 13. The CDR3 has 18 amino acids.

The V gene is TRBV2, the J gene TRBJ2-7; D call uncertain. V was clipped by 8 bases and J by 2 bases, with 13 bases between them. CDR1 and CDR2 (germline): SNHLY, FYNNEI. CDR3 length equals 13 residues. CDR3 DNA: TGTGCCAGCTTTTCAGGTATGGCCTACGAGCAGTACTTC. Its translation: CASFSGMAYEQYF.

This rearrangement joins TRBV6-6 to TRBJ1-5; weak D call: TRBD1 (5 bases). The CDR3 length is 13 residues. The germline gives CDR1 MNHNY, CDR2 SVGAGI (reference sequence). V lost 6 bases to trimming and J lost 7 bases, with 13 bases between them. In DNA form, the CDR3 reads TGTGCCAGCAGCCCTTGGCAGGGACAGCCCCAGCATTTT. Translation: CASSPWQGQPQHF.

V is TRBV19 and J is TRBJ1-6; tentatively, D is TRBD1 (5 bases). The germline gives CDR1 LNHDA, CDR2 SQIVND (reference sequence). V lost 7 bases to trimming and J lost 6 bases, with 16 bases between them. This CDR3 has 15 amino acids. This chain's CDR3 is CASKPLPQGNSPLHF. DNA for the CDR3: TGTGCCAGTAAACCCCTGCCGCAGGGTAATTCACCCCTCCACTTT.

The chain couples TRBV5-1 to TRBJ2-7, with TRBD2 identical over 7 bases. CDR1 is SGHRS, CDR2 YFSETQ, per germline. V lost 4 bases, J lost 7 bases, and 14 bases stayed unmatched. The CDR3 consists of 15 residues. This CDR3 is CASSRTRASQGEQYF. Here the CDR3 DNA reads TGCGCCAGCAGCCGGACTAGAGCCTCCCAAGGGGAGCAGTACTTC. The full variable domain, with the rest looked up from reference TRBV5-1 and TRBJ2-7, is KAGVTQTPRYLIKTRGQQVTLSCSPISGHRSVSWYQQTPGQGLQFLFEYFSETQRNKGNFPGRFSGRQFSNSRSEMNVSTLELGDSALYLCASSRTRASQGEQYFGPGTRLTVT.

The chain recombines TRBV30 with TRBJ1-5, with D hard to call. Per germline, CDR1 GTSNPN and CDR2 SVGIG (reference sequence). The CDR3 loop spans 13 amino acids. The ends were cut back, 3 bases at V and 0 bases at J, with 6 bases in the middle. As DNA, the CDR3 is TGTGCCTGGAGCAGAGATAGCAATCAGCCCCAGCATTTT. Residues: CAWSRDSNQPQHF.

The chain joins TRBV18 to TRBJ2-7; 7 positions match TRBD1. Losses at the gene ends were 3 bases for V and 3 bases for J; bases not matched to a gene: 8. Looked up from germline, CDR1 is KGHSH and CDR2 is LQKENI. CDR3 length: 15 amino acids. The CDR3 DNA follows: TGTGCCAGCTCACCGAATTCAGGGGGTAACTACGAGCAGTACTTC. Translating it yields CASSPNSGGNYEQYF. Full variable domain (outside the CDR3, taken from reference TRBV18 and TRBJ2-7): NAGVMQNPRHLVRRRGQEARLRCSPMKGHSHVYWYRQLPEEGLKFMVYLQKENIIDESGMPKERFSAEFPKEGPSILRIQQVVRGDSAAYFCASSPNSGGNYEQYFGPGTRLTVT.

The chain couples TRBV9 to TRBJ2-3; D possibly corresponds to TRBD1 (5 bases). Per germline, CDR1 SGDLS and CDR2 YYNGEE. The CDR3 spans 13 residues. Trimming shortened V by 2 bases and J by 2 bases, and 6 bases separated the two germline ends. Written as DNA, the CDR3 is TGTGCCAGCAGCGTGGGGCCCACAGATACGCAGTATTTT. Its protein product is CASSVGPTDTQYF.

This chain connects TRBV18 to TRBJ2-1; D remains ambiguous. CDR1 is KGHSH, CDR2 LQKENI, per germline. With 1 base removed from V and 0 bases from J, the gap between germline ends came to 7 bases. The CDR3 has 15 amino acids. Here the CDR3 reads CASSPQASSYNEQFF. The DNA of the CDR3 is TGTGCCAGCTCACCACAGGCTAGCTCCTACAATGAGCAGTTCTTC.